Listed below are T cell receptor beta chains from one sample, sequenced in a study of T cell repertoires in cytomegalovirus infection. Using its own MiXCR run on the reads, TCRdb lists one record per CDR3 protein. The sample yields hundreds of thousands of distinct CDR3 sequences, more than 30% seen once. No antigen has been assigned to these receptors. Here the sequenced sample was cultured PBMCs, taken from culture after CMV antigen stimulation. The receptor source for this set is a human donor in good health (CMV status not recorded). Some clones in this sample may be carry-over from other donors' samples. Both conserved end residues are part of each CDR3. D genes are given only for firm matches. A clone size is listed for some rows: how often the clone was seen (once, few, many), or a class if it is expanded.

clone_size j_call v_call d_call cdr3_nt cdr3_aa
many TRBJ2-3 TRBV7-2 TRBD2 TGTGCCAGCAGCCTCACAGGCGGGGGGGGCACTGATACGCAGTATTTT CASSLTGGGGTDTQYF
NA TRBJ2-6 TRBV14 TRBD1 TGTGCCAGCAGCCACCCGGGACAGGGTTACGGGGCCAACGTCCTGACTTTC CASSHPGQGYGANVLTF
NA TRBJ1-5 TRBV20-1 TRBD1 TGCAGTGCCCGCAGGGGGCGGAATCAGCCCCAGCATTTT CSARRGRNQPQHF
many TRBJ2-7 TRBV7-2 NA TGTGCCAGCAGCTTGACAGCGGCTCAGGGGAACGAGCAGTACTTC CASSLTAAQGNEQYF
many TRBJ1-5 TRBV7-2 TRBD1 TGTGCCAGCAGCTTAGAACAGGGGGGAGGACAGCCCCAGCATTTT CASSLEQGGGQPQHF
NA TRBJ1-1 TRBV5-1 NA TGCGCCAGCAGCTTGGCTCGGATGGGGTTTAACACTGAAGCTTTCTTT CASSLARMGFNTEAFF
few TRBJ1-5 TRBV19 TRBD1 TGTGCCAGTAGTATTCGACAGGGGGCAAAGCAGCCCCAGCATTTT CASSIRQGAKQPQHF
many TRBJ2-3 TRBV7-8 TRBD2 TGTGCCAGCAGCCGGGGGACTAGCGGGCCAGATACGCAGTATTTT CASSRGTSGPDTQYF
NA TRBJ1-4 TRBV28 NA TGTGCCAGTGACAGGCGTAATGAAAAACTGTTTTTT CASDRRNEKLFF
few TRBJ2-7 TRBV2 TRBD1 TGTGCCAGCAGTGAATCTGGACAGGGAAAGTACTTC CASSESGQGKYF
many TRBJ2-3 TRBV7-2 NA TGTGCCAGCAGCCGCGGGCCCCTAGCGCAAGATACGCAGTATTTT CASSRGPLAQDTQYF
NA TRBJ2-7 TRBV2 TRBD1 TGTGCCAGCAGTGGACAGGGGTCACCTGCGTGGTACGGATTTAACGAGCAGTACTTC CASSGQGSPAWYGFNEQYF
many TRBJ2-7 TRBV27 NA TGTGCCAGCAGTCCCTTGACTAGAATCGACGAGCAGTACTTC CASSPLTRIDEQYF
NA TRBJ1-4 TRBV11-2 TRBD1 TGTGCCAGCAGCTTAGGGGACAGCTCCACTGGGGAAAAACTGTTTTTT CASSLGDSSTGEKLFF
NA TRBJ1-1 TRBV6-2/TRBV6-3 TRBD1 TGTGCCACGACGGACAGGGGGACTGAAGCTTTCTTT CATTDRGTEAFF
NA TRBJ2-5 TRBV29-1 NA TGCAGCGTTGGGGCCCAGACCCGTGAGACCCAGTACTTC CSVGAQTRETQYF
few TRBJ1-1 TRBV12-3/TRBV12-4 NA TGTGCCAGCAGTTTTCGTAAGAACACTGAAGCTTTCTTT CASSFRKNTEAFF
NA TRBJ1-5 TRBV6-2/TRBV6-3 TRBD1 TGTGCCAGCAGGGGGGCCGGGACAGAGATCAATCAGCCCCAGCATTTT CASRGAGTEINQPQHF
NA TRBJ1-1 TRBV4-3 NA TGCGCCAGCAGCCAAGATCCGGGGGGGAACACTGAAGCTTTCTTT CASSQDPGGNTEAFF
NA TRBJ2-2 TRBV24-1 NA TGTGCCACCAGTGGCGGGACAGCGATAAACACCGGGGAGCTGTTTTTT CATSGGTAINTGELFF
many TRBJ1-2 TRBV7-8 NA TGTGCCAGCAGCTTAGATTACTCAGGGTTCTTGGACTATGGCTACACCTTC CASSLDYSGFLDYGYTF
NA TRBJ1-4 TRBV18 NA TGTGCCAGCTCACAGGGTGCAACTAATGAAAAACTGTTTTTT CASSQGATNEKLFF
NA TRBJ2-5 TRBV6-2/TRBV6-3 NA TGTGCCAGCACCAACCACATGGATGGGCAGACCCAGTACTTC CASTNHMDGQTQYF
few TRBJ2-7 TRBV20-1 TRBD1 TGCAGTGCAGTCCCGGGACAGGGTCGGGAGTACGAGCAGTACTTC CSAVPGQGREYEQYF
once TRBJ2-7 TRBV7-9 NA TGTGCCAGCAGCCTCAGACAGGACACCTACGAGCAGTACTTC CASSLRQDTYEQYF
NA TRBJ2-1 TRBV7-9 NA TGTGCCAGCAGCCTCAGGGGCTCCGGGAGACTAAATGAGCAGTTCTTC CASSLRGSGRLNEQFF
few TRBJ1-6 TRBV7-2 NA TGTGCCAGCAGCTTAGTTGAGGGGGGGGCCCTCCACTTT CASSLVEGGALHF
few TRBJ2-2 TRBV4-1 NA TGCGCCAGCAGCCAGTCACCGGTGAACACCGGGGAGCTGTTTTTT CASSQSPVNTGELFF
few TRBJ2-3 TRBV7-2 NA TGTGCCAGCGTACGGGCGATTAGCACAGATACGCAGTATTTT CASVRAISTDTQYF
NA TRBJ2-1 TRBV4-1 NA TGCGCCAGCAGCCACCCTGGACGCAATGAGCAGTTCTTC CASSHPGRNEQFF
few TRBJ2-1 TRBV27 NA TGTGCCAGCAGTTTATCTCTCCCGCAGCCCTCTACGCGCGGGGCCTACAATGAGCAGTTCTTC CASSLSLPQPSTRGAYNEQFF
NA TRBJ1-6 TRBV7-6 NA TGTGCCAGCAGCCCATTGGGGGCATCCCTCCACTTT CASSPLGASLHF
NA TRBJ2-5 TRBV5-4 NA TGTGCCAGCAGCTTGGGTGTCCTCCGAGATACCCAGTACTTC CASSLGVLRDTQYF
NA TRBJ1-2 TRBV30 TRBD1 TGTGCCGGATTTGAGACAGGGCTGTCTGGCTACACCTTC CAGFETGLSGYTF
few TRBJ2-5 TRBV19 TRBD1 TGTGCCAGTAAATACCTTTTCGAGGACAGGCTAGAAGAGACCCAGTACTTC CASKYLFEDRLEETQYF
NA TRBJ1-1 TRBV28 NA TGTGCCAGCGGCGTTGGAGGGGCAACTGAAGCTTTCTTT CASGVGGATEAFF
NA TRBJ1-5 TRBV7-8 TRBD1 TGTGCCAGCAGCCTCCGACAGGGACTTAGCAATCAGCCCCAGCATTTT CASSLRQGLSNQPQHF
few TRBJ2-1 TRBV19 TRBD2 TGTGCCAGTAGTCTCGGGCGGACTAGCGGCTACAATGAGCAGTTCTTC CASSLGRTSGYNEQFF
NA TRBJ2-1 TRBV4-3 TRBD2 TGCGCCAGCAGCCAAGAAGGGTCAGGGACTAGGTCCTACAATGAGCAGTTCTTC CASSQEGSGTRSYNEQFF
few TRBJ1-4 TRBV18 NA TGTGCCAGCTCACCAATGGGACGAGAAAAACTGTTTTTT CASSPMGREKLFF
NA TRBJ1-1 TRBV28 NA TGTGCCAGCAGGGCCCCTACGGACACTGAAGCTTTCTTT CASRAPTDTEAFF
few TRBJ2-1 TRBV6-5 TRBD2 TGTGCCAGCAGTTCGCCGACTAGCGGGAGGAGGGGTGAGCAGTTCTTC CASSSPTSGRRGEQFF
NA TRBJ1-2 TRBV7-2 TRBD1 TGTGCCAGCAGCCCCGACAGGGGAAAAGGCTACACCTTC CASSPDRGKGYTF
NA TRBJ1-6 TRBV7-2 TRBD1 TGTGCCAGCAGGAAGGTGGGACAGAGCAATTCACCCCTCCACTTT CASRKVGQSNSPLHF
NA TRBJ2-6 TRBV7-2 NA TGTGCCAGCAGCTTTTTTGTCGGGGCCAACGTCCTGACTTTC CASSFFVGANVLTF
NA TRBJ2-5 TRBV7-2 NA TGTGCCAGCAGCTTAGTCCTTAAAGAGACCCAGTACTTC CASSLVLKETQYF
once TRBJ2-3 TRBV6-2/TRBV6-3 TRBD2 TGTGCCAGCAGTTACTCGACTAGCGGAGCAGATACGCAGTATTTT CASSYSTSGADTQYF
NA TRBJ1-1 TRBV7-2 NA TGTGCCAGCAGCTCGAGGACTCCGCATAACACTGAAGCTTTCTTT CASSSRTPHNTEAFF
few TRBJ1-4 TRBV6-1 TRBD1 TGTGCCAGCAGTGAAAGGGGACAGGCCTCCAATGAAAAACTGTTTTTT CASSERGQASNEKLFF
NA TRBJ2-5 TRBV24-1 NA TGTGCCACCAGTGATTCCGGCGACAGCACCCAAGAGACCCAGTACTTC CATSDSGDSTQETQYF
few TRBJ1-1 TRBV12-3/TRBV12-4 NA TGTGCCAGCAGTTTAAGGAGTAGGGCGAAAGAAGCTTTCTTT CASSLRSRAKEAFF
few TRBJ2-5 TRBV7-2 TRBD2 TGTGCCAGCAGCTTGGCGGGAGATAGGGAGACCCAGTACTTC CASSLAGDRETQYF
NA TRBJ1-6 TRBV27 NA TGTGCCAGCAGTTTAGAGGGGTTTGGGAATTTACCCCTCCACTTT CASSLEGFGNLPLHF
once TRBJ2-3 TRBV20-1 TRBD2 TGCAGTGCTAGCCCTCGAACTAGCGCCGATACGCAGTATTTT CSASPRTSADTQYF